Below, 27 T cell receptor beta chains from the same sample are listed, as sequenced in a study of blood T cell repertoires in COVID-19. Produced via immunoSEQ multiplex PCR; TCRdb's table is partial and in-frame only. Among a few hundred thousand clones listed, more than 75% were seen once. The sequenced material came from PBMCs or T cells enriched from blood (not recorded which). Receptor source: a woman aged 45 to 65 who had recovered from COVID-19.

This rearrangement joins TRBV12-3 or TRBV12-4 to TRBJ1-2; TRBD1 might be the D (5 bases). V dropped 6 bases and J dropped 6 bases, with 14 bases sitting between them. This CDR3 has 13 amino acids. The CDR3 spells CASRPGTFNGYTF. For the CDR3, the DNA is TGTGCCAGCAGACCAGGGACTTTCAATGGCTACACCTTC.

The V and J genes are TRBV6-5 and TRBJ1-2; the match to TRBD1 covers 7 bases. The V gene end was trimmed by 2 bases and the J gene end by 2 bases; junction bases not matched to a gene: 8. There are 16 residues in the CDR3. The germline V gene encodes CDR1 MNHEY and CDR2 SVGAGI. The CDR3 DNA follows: TGTGCCAGCAGTTACGATAACAGGGGACCCAACTATGGCTACACCTTC. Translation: CASSYDNRGPNYGYTF.

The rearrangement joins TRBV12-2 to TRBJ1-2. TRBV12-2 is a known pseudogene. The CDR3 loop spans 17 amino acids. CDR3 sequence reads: CASRQLNRGCGVRGYTF. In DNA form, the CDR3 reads TGTGCAAGTCGGCAATTAAACCGGGGGTGCGGGGTGCGGGGCTACACCTTC.

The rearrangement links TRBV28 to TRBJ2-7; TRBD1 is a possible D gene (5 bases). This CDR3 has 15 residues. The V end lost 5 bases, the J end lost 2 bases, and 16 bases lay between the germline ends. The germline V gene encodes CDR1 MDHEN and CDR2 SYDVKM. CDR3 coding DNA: TGTGCCAGCAGTACCCCCGACAGTAACCCCTACGAGCAGTACTTC. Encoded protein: CASSTPDSNPYEQYF. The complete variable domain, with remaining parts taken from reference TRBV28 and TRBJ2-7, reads DVKVTQSSRYLVKRTGEKVFLECVQDMDHENMFWYRQDPGLGLRLIYFSYDVKMKEKGDIPEGYSVSREKKERFSLILESASTNQTSMYLCASSTPDSNPYEQYFGPGTRLTVT.

The CDR3 here is CASSSGLGYSYEQYF. CDR3 DNA sequence: TGTGCCAGCAGCTCAGGGTTGGGATACTCCTACGAGCAGTACTTC. The gene calls are TRBV6-2 or TRBV6-3 and TRBJ2-7; D perhaps matches TRBD1 (5 bases). The CDR3 contains 15 residues. Germline CDR1 and CDR2: MNHEY and SVGEGT. V lost 6 bases to trimming and J lost 0 bases, with 15 bases between them.

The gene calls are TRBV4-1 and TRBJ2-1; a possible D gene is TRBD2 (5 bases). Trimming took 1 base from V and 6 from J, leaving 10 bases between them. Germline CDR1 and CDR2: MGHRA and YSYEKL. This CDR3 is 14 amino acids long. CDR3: CASSQVNEGNEQFF. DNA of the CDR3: TGCGCCAGCAGCCAAGTCAACGAGGGCAATGAGCAGTTCTTC.

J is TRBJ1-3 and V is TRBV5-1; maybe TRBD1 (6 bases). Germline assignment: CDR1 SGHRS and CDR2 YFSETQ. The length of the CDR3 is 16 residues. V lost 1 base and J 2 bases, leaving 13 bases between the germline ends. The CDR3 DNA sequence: TGCGCCAGCAGCTTGTCCGGGGGGCTTACTGGAAACACCATATATTTT. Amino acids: CASSLSGGLTGNTIYF.

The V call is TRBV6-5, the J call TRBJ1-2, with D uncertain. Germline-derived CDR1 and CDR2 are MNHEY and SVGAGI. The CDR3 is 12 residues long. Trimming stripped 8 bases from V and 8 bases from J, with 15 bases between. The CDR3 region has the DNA TGTGCCAGCTTGGCAGGAATTTGGGGCTACACCTTC. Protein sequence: CASLAGIWGYTF.

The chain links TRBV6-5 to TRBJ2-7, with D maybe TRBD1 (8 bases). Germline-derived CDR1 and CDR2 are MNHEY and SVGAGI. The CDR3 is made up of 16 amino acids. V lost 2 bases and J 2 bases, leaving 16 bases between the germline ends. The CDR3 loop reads CASSYNLQGGPYEQYF. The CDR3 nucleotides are TGTGCCAGCAGTTACAACCTACAGGGGGGGCCCTACGAGCAGTACTTC.

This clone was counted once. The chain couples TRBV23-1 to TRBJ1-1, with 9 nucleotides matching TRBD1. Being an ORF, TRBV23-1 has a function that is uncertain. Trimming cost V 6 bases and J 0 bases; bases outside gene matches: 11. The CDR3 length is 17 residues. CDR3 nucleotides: TGCGCCAGCAGACTGACAGGGGGAGACCGCATGAACACTGAAGCTTTCTTT. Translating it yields CASRLTGGDRMNTEAFF.

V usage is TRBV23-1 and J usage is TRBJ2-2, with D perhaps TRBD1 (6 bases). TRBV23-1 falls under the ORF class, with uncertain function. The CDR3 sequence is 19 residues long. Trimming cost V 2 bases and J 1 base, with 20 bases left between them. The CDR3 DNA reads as TGCGCCAGCAGTCAAACCCGTCCGACAGGTTGGGAGAACACCGGGGAGCTGTTTTTT. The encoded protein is CASSQTRPTGWENTGELFF.

The CDR3 loop reads CASSQVQGAEYF. CDR3 sequence (DNA): TGTGCCAGCAGCCAAGTGCAGGGGGCCGAGTACTTC. V and J are TRBV14 and TRBJ2-7, with 8 positions matching TRBD1. Germline-derived CDR1 and CDR2 are SGHDN and FVKESK. Trimming took 1 base from V and 11 from J; bases not matched to a gene: 4. The CDR3 spans 12 residues.

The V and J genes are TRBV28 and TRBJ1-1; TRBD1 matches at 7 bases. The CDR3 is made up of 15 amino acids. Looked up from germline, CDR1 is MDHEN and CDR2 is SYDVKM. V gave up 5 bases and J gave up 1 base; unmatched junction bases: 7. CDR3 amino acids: CASSGLTGSNTEAFF. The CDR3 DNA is TGTGCCAGCAGTGGTTTGACAGGGTCGAACACTGAAGCTTTCTTT.

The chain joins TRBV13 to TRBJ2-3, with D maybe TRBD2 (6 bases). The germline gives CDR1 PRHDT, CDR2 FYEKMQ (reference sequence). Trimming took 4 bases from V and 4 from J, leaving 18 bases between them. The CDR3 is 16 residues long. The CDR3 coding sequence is TGTGCCAGCAGCTCCCGAGGAGGAGGGGAGGCAGATACGCAGTATTTT. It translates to CASSSRGGGEADTQYF.

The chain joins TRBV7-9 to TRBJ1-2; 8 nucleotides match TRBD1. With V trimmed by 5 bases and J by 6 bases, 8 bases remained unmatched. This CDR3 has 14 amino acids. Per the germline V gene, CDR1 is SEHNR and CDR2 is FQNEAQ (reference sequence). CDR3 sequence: CASSSTGQGNGYTF. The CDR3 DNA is TGTGCCAGCAGCAGCACTGGACAGGGTAATGGCTACACCTTC.

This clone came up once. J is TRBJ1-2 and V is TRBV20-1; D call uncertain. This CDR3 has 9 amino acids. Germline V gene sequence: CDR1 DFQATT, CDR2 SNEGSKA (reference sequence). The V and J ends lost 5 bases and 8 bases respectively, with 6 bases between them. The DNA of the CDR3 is TGCAGTGCTGGCAACGGCTACACCTTC. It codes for CSAGNGYTF.

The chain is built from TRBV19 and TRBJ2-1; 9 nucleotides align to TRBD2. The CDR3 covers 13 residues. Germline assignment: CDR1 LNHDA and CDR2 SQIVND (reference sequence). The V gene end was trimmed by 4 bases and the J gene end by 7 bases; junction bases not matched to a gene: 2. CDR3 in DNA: TGTGCCAGTAGTAATGGACTAGCGAATGAGCAGTTCTTC. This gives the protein CASSNGLANEQFF.

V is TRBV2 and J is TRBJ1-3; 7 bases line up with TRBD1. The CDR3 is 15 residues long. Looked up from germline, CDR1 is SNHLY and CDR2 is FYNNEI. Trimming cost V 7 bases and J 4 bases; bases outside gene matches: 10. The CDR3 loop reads CASNLGGRGGNTIYF. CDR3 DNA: TGTGCCAGCAATCTAGGGGGCCGGGGAGGAAACACCATATATTTT.

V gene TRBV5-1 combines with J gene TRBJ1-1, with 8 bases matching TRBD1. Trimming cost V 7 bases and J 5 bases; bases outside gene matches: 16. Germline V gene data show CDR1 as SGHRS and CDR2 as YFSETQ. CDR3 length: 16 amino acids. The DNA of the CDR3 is TGCGCCAGCGAGAGGGGAACAGGGGGTCGTCGGACTGAAGCTTTCTTT. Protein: CASERGTGGRRTEAFF.

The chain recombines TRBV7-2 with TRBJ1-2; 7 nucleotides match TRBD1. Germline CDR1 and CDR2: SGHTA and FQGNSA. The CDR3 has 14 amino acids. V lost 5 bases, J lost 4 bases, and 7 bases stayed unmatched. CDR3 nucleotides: TGTGCCAGCAGCAGACAGGGCCCGTCCTATGGCTACACCTTC. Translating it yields CASSRQGPSYGYTF.

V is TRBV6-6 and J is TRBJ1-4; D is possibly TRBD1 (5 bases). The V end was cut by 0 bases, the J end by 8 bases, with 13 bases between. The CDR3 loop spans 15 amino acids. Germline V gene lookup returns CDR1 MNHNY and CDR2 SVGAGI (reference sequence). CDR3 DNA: TGTGCCAGCAGTTACTCGTGGAGGGGCGACGAAAAACTGTTTTTT. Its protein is CASSYSWRGDEKLFF.

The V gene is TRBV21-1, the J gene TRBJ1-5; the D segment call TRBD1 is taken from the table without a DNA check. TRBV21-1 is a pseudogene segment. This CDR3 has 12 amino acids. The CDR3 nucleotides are TGTGCCAACACACAGGGGCATCAGCCCCAGCATTTT. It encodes CANTQGHQPQHF.

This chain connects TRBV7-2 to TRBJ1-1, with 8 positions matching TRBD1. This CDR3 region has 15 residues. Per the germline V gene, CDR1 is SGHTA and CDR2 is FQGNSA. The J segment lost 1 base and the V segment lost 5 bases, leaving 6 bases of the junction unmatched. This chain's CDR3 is CASSRAGTGNTEAFF. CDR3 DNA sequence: TGTGCCAGCAGCCGGGCCGGGACAGGGAACACTGAAGCTTTCTTT.

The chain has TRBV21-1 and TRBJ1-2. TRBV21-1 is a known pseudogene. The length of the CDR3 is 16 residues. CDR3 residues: CASSKRRRPGSWGYTF. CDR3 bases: TGTGCCAGCAGCAAAAGGAGGCGACCCGGAAGCTGGGGCTACACCTTC.

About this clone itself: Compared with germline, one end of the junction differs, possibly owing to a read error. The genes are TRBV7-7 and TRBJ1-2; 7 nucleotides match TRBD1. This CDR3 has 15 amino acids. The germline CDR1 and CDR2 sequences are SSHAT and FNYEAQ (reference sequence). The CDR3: CASILQGILLFSYTF. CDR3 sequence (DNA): TGTGCTAGCATTCTACAGGGGATTCTGCTCTTTAGCTACACCTTC.

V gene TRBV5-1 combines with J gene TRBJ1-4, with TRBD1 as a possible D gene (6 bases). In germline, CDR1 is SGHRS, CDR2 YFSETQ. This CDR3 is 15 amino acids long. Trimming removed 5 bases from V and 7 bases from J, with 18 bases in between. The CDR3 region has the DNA TGCGCCAGCAGGTTTACTGACAGGCCGAGTGAAAAACTGTTTTTT. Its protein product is CASRFTDRPSEKLFF. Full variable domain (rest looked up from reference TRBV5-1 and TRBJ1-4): KAGVTQTPRYLIKTRGQQVTLSCSPISGHRSVSWYQQTPGQGLQFLFEYFSETQRNKGNFPGRFSGRQFSNSRSEMNVSTLELGDSALYLCASRFTDRPSEKLFFGSGTQLSVL.

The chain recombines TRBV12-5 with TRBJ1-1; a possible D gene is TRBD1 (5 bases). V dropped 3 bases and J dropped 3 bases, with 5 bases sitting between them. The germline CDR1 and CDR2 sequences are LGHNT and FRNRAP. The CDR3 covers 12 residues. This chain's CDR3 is CASGLGDTEAFF. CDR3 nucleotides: TGTGCTAGTGGTTTAGGGGACACTGAAGCTTTCTTT.